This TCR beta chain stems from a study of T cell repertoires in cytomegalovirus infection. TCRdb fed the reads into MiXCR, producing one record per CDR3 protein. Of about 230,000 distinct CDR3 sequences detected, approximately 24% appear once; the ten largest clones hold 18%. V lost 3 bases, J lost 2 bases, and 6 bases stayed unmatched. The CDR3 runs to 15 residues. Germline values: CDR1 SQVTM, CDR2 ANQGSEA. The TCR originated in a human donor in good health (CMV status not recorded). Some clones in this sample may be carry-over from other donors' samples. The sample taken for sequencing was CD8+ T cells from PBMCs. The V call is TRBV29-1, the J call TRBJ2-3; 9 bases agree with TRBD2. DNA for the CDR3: TGCAGCGTTGATGAGCGGGGGGCCGTCACAGATACGCAGTATTTT. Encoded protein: CSVDERGAVTDTQYF.